The clone carrying this T cell receptor beta chain has at least ten counts. What it recognizes is unknown. Time point indicated: persistent/refractory GD, antithyroid drugs over 5 years with positive TRAb. From RNA extracted from PBMCs, the TCR library was made. EDTA tubes collected nine milliliters of peripheral blood. Through Arm-PCR of CDR3 regions and iRepertoire HTBI primers, TCR beta libraries were built. TCRdb used MiXCR to reprocess the multiplex PCR reads, holding one entry per CDR3 protein. This table has 400,000 to 500,000 distinct CDR3 sequences, under 25% appearing once. This entry is derived from a study of regulatory T cells in long-lasting Graves disease. Whole-study results and caveats: Relative to newly diagnosed Graves' patients, persistent ones had lower TCR diversity. Study of thyroid tissue was not done, with only peripheral blood studied. Limited sample numbers may have lowered accuracy.

Germline V lookup: CDR1 MDHEN, CDR2 SYDVKM. The CDR3 has 11 residues. Trimming removed 8 bases from V and 2 bases from J, with 6 bases in between. The clonotype comes from a female donor with Graves disease. The source was peripheral blood mononuclear cells (PBMCs), collected when the disease was refractory, from a patient treated with antithyroid drugs. The chain links TRBV28 to TRBJ1-2; D remains ambiguous. CDR3 in DNA: TGTGCCAGCCAAGACAACTATGGCTACACCTTC. Translating it yields CASQDNYGYTF.